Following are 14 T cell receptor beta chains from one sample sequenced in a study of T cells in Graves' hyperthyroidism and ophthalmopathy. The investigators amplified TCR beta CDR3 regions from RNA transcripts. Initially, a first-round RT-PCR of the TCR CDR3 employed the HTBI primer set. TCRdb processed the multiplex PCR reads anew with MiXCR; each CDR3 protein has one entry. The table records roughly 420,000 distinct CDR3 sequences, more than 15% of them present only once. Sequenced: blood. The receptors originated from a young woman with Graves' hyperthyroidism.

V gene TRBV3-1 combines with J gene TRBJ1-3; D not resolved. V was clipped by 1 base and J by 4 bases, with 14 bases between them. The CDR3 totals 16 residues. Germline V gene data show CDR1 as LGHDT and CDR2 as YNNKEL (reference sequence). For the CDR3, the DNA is TGTGCCAGCAGCCAAGCTAGGCGGCCCTTGGGAAACACCATATATTTT. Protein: CASSQARRPLGNTIYF.

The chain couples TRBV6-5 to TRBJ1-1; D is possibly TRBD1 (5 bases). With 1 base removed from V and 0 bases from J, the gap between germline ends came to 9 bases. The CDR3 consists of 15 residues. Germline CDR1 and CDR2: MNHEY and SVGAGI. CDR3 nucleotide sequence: TGTGCCAGCAGTTACTTCCCAGGGATGAACACTGAAGCTTTCTTT. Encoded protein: CASSYFPGMNTEAFF.

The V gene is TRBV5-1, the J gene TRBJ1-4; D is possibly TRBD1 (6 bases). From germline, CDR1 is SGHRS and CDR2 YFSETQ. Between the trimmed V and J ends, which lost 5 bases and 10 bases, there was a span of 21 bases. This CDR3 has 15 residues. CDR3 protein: CASRPGGGGGGKLFF. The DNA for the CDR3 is TGCGCCAGCAGACCCGGGGGGGGCGGTGGTGGAAAACTGTTTTTT.

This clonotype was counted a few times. The CDR3 protein is CSAPGTKPGLPYNEQFF. The DNA for the CDR3 is TGCAGCGCCCCCGGGACCAAGCCTGGGTTACCCTACAATGAGCAGTTCTTC. The chain couples TRBV29-1 to TRBJ2-1; possibly TRBD1 or TRBD2 for D (5 bases each). CDR3 size: 17 residues. V lost 7 bases and J 2 bases, leaving 24 bases between the germline ends. CDR1 is SQVTM and CDR2 is ANQGSEA in the germline V gene.

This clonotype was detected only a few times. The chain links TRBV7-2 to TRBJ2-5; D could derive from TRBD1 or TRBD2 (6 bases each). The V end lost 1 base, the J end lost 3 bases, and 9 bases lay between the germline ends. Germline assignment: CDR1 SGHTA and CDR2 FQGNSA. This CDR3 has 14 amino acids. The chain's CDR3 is CASSLDGGEETQYF. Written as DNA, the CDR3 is TGTGCCAGCAGCTTAGACGGGGGCGAAGAGACCCAGTACTTC.

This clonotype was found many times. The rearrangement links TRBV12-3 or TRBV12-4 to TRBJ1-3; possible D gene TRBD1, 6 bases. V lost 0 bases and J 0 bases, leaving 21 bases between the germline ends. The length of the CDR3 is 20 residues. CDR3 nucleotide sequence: TGTGCCAGCAGTTTAGCAACCATAGGGACACCCAGCTTCTCTGGAAACACCATATATTTT. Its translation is CASSLATIGTPSFSGNTIYF.

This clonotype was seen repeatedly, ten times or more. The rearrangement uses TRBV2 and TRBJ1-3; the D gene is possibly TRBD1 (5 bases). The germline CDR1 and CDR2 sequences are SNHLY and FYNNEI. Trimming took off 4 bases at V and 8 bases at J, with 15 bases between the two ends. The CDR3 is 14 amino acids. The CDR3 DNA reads TGTGCCAGCAGTGTGGGGACGGGGATGGACACCATATATTTT. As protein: CASSVGTGMDTIYF.

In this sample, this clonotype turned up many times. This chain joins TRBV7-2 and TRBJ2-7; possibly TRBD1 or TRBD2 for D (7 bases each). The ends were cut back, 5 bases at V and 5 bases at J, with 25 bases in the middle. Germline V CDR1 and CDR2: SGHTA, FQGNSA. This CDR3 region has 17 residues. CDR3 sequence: CASSPRGGGLAIHEQYF. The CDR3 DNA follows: TGTGCCAGCAGCCCCAGGGGGGGAGGGCTAGCGATCCACGAGCAGTACTTC.

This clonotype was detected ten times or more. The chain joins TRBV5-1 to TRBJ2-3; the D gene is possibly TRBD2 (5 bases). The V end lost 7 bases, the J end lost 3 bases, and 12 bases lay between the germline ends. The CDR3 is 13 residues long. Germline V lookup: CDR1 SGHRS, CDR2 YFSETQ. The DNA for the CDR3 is TGCGCCAGCTGTAGGGAGAATACAGATACGCAGTATTTT. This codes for CASCRENTDTQYF.

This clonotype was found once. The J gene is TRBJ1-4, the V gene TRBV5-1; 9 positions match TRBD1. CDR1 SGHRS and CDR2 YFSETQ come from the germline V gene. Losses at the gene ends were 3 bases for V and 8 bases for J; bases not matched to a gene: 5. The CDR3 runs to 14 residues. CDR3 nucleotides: TGCGCCAGCAGCTGGGGACAGGGACGGGAAAAACTGTTTTTT. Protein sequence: CASSWGQGREKLFF.

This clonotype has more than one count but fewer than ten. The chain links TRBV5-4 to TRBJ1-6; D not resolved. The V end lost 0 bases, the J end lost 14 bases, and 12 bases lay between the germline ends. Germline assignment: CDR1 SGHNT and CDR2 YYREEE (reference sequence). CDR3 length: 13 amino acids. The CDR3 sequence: CASSLGPSGTLHF. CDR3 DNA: TGTGCCAGCAGCTTGGGCCCCTCGGGGACCCTCCACTTT.

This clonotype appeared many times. This CDR3 reads CASSQDSGQTSSYEQYF. The CDR3 DNA sequence: TGCGCCAGCAGCCAAGATTCGGGACAGACCAGCTCCTACGAGCAGTACTTC. This sequence joins TRBV4-3 and TRBJ2-7; TRBD1 agrees at 7 bases. The CDR3 covers 17 residues. V was clipped by 0 bases and J by 0 bases; unmatched bases: 8. Germline V gene sequence: CDR1 LGHNA, CDR2 YSLEER.

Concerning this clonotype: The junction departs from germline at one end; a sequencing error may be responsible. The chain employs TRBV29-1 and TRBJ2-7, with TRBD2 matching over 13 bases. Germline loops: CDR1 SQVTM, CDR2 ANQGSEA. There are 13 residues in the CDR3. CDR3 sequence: CSAGLAGVYGQYF. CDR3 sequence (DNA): TGCAGCGCTGGACTAGCGGGGGTCTACGGGCAGTACTTC.

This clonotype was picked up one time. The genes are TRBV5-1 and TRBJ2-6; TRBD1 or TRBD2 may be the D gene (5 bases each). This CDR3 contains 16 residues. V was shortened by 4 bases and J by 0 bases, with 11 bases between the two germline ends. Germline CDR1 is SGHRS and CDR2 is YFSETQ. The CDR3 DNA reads TGCGCCAGCAGCGCCACTAGGGGCTCTGGGGCCAACGTCCTGACTTTC. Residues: CASSATRGSGANVLTF.